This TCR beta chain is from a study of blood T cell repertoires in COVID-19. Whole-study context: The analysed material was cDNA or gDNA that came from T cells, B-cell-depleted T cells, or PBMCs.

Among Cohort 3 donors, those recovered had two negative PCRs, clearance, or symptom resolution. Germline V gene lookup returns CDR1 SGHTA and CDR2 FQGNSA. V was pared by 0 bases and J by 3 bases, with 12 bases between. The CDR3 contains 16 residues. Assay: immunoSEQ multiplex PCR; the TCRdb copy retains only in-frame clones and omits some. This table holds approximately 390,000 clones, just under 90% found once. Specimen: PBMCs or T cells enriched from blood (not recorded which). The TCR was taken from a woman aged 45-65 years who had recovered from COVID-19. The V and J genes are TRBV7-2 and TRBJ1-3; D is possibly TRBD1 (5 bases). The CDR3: CASSLAGQSLGNTIYF. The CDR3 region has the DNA TGTGCCAGCAGCTTAGCTGGACAATCTCTTGGAAACACCATATATTTT.